This is a list of T cell receptor beta chains from one sample in a study of tumor-infiltrating lymphocytes in primary liver carcinoma. MiXCR, applied by TCRdb to the multiplex PCR reads, yields one record per CDR3 protein. The table lists about 70,000 distinct CDR3 sequences, approximately 70% of them singletons, with roughly 26% in the top ten. Sequencing was performed on liver tumor tissue from sampling region 4. The receptors shown here come from a man aged 40-55 years with primary liver carcinoma and hepatitis B virus infection. CDR3s include the opening cysteine and the closing phenylalanine or tryptophan. D genes are given only for firm matches. Some rows have no size entry. The others give once, few or many, or a class for an expanded clone.

J gene | D gene | V gene | clone size | CDR3 DNA | CDR3 protein
TRBJ1-1 | TRBD1 | TRBV30 | few | TGTGCCTGGAATGTGGGACAGGGGAACACTGAAGCTTTCTTT | CAWNVGQGNTEAFF
TRBJ2-1 | . | TRBV7-8 | . | TGTGCCAGCAGCTTAGCTAGTAGCTCCTACAACGAGCAGTTCTTC | CASSLASSSYNEQFF
TRBJ1-2 | . | TRBV11-2 | . | TGTGCCGGCAGCTTAGAGTGGAATTATGGGTACACCTTC | CAGSLEWNYGYTF
TRBJ1-6 | . | TRBV12-3/TRBV12-4 | . | TGTGTCAGCAGTCCAGGCTCGGGCGGGGAGGGATCACCCCTCCACTTT | CVSSPGSGGEGSPLHF
TRBJ1-5 | TRBD1 | TRBV6-1 | . | TGTGTCAGCGGTGACGGGACAGGGGGGTATCAGCCCCAGCATTTT | CVSGDGTGGYQPQHF
TRBJ2-7 | . | TRBV28 | many | TGTGCCAGCACGACACCCACGAGGGCTACTGGAGGGCAGTACTTC | CASTTPTRATGGQYF
TRBJ2-7 | TRBD2 | TRBV20-1 | few | TGCAGTGCTAGGGGGGGACTAGCGGGAGTATTAGATGAGACCTACGAGCAGTACTTC | CSARGGLAGVLDETYEQYF
TRBJ2-4 | . | TRBV6-1 | many | TGTGCCAGCCTCGGCCCCCCGGAAAACATTCAGTACTTC | CASLGPPENIQYF
TRBJ2-6 | . | TRBV19 | . | TGTGCCAGTAGTGTCAGGGGACCTGGGGCCAACGTCCTGACTTTC | CASSVRGPGANVLTF
TRBJ2-2 | . | TRBV6-1 | . | TGTGCCATCAGTTTTCGACAGAACACCGGGGACCTGTTTTTT | CAISFRQNTGDLFF
TRBJ2-1 | TRBD1 | TRBV24-1 | . | TGTGCCACCAGAAGACAGGGGCCGAGGGATGAGCAGTTCTTC | CATRRQGPRDEQFF
TRBJ2-7 | . | TRBV14 | . | TGTACCAACAGCCAAACGGGACTAGGGGGCTGGGAGCAGTACTTC | CTNSQTGLGGWEQYF
TRBJ2-7 | . | TRBV11-2 | . | TGTGCCGGCAGCTTATCCGTTGGACTAGTGGGAGGGGGGTACAAGCAGTACTTC | CAGSLSVGLVGGGYKQYF
TRBJ1-3 | . | TRBV11-2 | . | TGTGCCAACAGTCCCTCGACGGGAGGAAACACCATATATTTT | CANSPSTGGNTIYF
TRBJ2-7 | . | TRBV28 | . | TGTGCCTGCAGCAATTCCCACGAGCAGTATTTC | CACSNSHEQYF
TRBJ2-1 | . | TRBV11-2 | . | TGTGCCAGCAGCTCATCTGTTGGGGTGATGGGGCAGTTCTTC | CASSSSVGVMGQFF
TRBJ2-7 | . | TRBV6-6 | . | TGTGCCAGCAGTCCAACTTCTCATTACGGGCAGTACTTC | CASSPTSHYGQYF
TRBJ2-7 | . | TRBV14 | many | TGTGCCAGCAGCCCGAAGGTGACGACGGGTCCTCTCTACGAGCAGTACTTC | CASSPKVTTGPLYEQYF
TRBJ2-2 | TRBD2 | TRBV12-3/TRBV12-4 | . | TGTGCCAGCAGGCCCCCCCGAGTCCCCGGGACTAGCGGGAGAAGAAACACCAGGGAGCTGTTTTTT | CASRPPRVPGTSGRRNTRELFF
TRBJ2-7 | TRBD1 | TRBV4-1 | . | TGCGTCAGCAGTCAAGAACGGGACAGGCGCTACGAGCAGTACTTC | CVSSQERDRRYEQYF
TRBJ2-5 | . | TRBV11-2 | . | TGTGCCGGCAGTTTAGTTAGTGGGGGCAGTCGGCAAGAGACCCAGTACTTC | CAGSLVSGGSRQETQYF
TRBJ2-7 | . | TRBV6-5 | . | TGTGCCAGCAGGGGGGGCTCCCCTCTCTCCTACGAGCAGTACTTC | CASRGGSPLSYEQYF
TRBJ2-1 | . | TRBV11-2 | . | TGTGCCAGTAGCTCATCCCTTGGGGTGATGGGGCAGTTCTTC | CASSSSLGVMGQFF
TRBJ2-3 | . | TRBV6-5 | . | TGTGGCAGTGTCACGCAGTATTTT | CGSVTQYF
TRBJ2-7 | . | TRBV6-5 | . | TGTGCCAGCAGTAAAGAAACTCGGAGCTCCTACGAGCAGTACTTC | CASSKETRSSYEQYF
TRBJ2-6 | . | TRBV4-1 | . | TGCGCCAGCAGCCAAGATGTGTATTCTGGGGCCAACGTCCTGACATTC | CASSQDVYSGANVLTF